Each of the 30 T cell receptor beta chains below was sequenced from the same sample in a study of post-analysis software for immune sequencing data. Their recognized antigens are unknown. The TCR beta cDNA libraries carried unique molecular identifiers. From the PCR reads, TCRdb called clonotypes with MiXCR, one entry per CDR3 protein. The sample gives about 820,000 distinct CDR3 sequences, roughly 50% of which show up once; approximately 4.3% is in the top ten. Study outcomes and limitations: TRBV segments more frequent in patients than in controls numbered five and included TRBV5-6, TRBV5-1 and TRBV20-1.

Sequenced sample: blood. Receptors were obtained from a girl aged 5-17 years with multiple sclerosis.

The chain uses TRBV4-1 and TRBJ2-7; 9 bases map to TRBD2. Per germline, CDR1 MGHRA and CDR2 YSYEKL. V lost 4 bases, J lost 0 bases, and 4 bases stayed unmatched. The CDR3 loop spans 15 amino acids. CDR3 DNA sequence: TGCGCCAGCAGCCCGGGACTAGCCCGCTCCTACGAGCAGTACTTC. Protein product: CASSPGLARSYEQYF.

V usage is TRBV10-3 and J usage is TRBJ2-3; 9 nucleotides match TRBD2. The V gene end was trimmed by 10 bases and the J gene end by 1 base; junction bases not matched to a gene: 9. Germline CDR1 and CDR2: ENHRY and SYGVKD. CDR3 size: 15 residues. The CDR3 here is CATAAGGGGTDTQYF. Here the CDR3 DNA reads TGTGCCACCGCAGCGGGGGGTGGTGGCACAGATACGCAGTATTTT.

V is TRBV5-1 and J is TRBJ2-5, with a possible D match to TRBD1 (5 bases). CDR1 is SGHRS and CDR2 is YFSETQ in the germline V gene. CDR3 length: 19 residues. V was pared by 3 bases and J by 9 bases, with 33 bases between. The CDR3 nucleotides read TGCGCCAGCAGCTGGGGTCCAGTTTCCCCCATGGCGGCCCAAGGGGCCCAGTACTTC. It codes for CASSWGPVSPMAAQGAQYF.

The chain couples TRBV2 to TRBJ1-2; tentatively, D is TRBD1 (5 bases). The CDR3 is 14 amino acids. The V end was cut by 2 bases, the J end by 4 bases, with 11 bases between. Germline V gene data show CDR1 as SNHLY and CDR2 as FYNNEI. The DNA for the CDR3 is TGTGCCAGCAGTGAATTCAGGGCCGGCTATGGCTACACCTTC. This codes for CASSEFRAGYGYTF.

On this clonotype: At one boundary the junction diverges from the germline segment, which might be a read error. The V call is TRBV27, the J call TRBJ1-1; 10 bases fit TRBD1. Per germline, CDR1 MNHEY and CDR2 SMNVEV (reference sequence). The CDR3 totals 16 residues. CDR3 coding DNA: TGTGCCAGGAGTTCTTCCCCGGGACAGGGGTATACTGAAGCTTTCTTT. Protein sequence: CARSSSPGQGYTEAFF.

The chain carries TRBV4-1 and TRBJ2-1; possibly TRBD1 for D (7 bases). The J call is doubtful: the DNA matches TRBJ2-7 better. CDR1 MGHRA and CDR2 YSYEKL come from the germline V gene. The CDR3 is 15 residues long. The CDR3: CASSPLGQGGDEQYF. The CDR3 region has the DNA TGCGCCAGCAGCCCCCTCGGGCAGGGGGGCGACGAGCAGTACTTC.

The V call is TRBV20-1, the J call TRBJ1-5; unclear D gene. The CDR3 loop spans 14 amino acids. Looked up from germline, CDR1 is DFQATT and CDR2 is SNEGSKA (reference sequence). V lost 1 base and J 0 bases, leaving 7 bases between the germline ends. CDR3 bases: TGCAGTGCTAGAGGCAGTTATAGCAATCAGCCCCAGCATTTT. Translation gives CSARGSYSNQPQHF.

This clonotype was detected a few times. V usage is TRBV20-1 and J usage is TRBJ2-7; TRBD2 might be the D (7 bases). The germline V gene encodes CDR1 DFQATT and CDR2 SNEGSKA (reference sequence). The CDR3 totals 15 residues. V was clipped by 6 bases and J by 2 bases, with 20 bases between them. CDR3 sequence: CSAAAPGGLAYEQYF. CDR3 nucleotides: TGCAGTGCCGCGGCCCCCGGGGGGCTTGCCTACGAGCAGTACTTC.

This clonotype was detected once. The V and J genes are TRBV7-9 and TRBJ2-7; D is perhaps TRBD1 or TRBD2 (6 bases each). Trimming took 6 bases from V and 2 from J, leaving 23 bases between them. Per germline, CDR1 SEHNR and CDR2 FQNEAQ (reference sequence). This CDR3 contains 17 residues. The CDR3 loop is CASSRPSTRGVTYEQYF. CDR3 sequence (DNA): TGTGCCAGCAGTAGACCCTCGACGAGGGGGGTAACCTACGAGCAGTACTTC. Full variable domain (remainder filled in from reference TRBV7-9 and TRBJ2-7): DTGVSQNPRHKITKRGQNVTFRCDPISEHNRLYWYRQTLGQGPEFLTYFQNEAQLEKSRLLSDRFSAERPKGSFSTLEIQRTEQGDSAMYLCASSRPSTRGVTYEQYFGPGTRLTVT.

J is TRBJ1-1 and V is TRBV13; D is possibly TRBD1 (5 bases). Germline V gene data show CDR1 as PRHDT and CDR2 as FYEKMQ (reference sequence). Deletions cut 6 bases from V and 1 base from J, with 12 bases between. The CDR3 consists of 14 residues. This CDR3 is CASSYRPANTEAFF. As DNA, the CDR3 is TGTGCCAGCAGTTACAGGCCAGCGAACACTGAAGCTTTCTTT.

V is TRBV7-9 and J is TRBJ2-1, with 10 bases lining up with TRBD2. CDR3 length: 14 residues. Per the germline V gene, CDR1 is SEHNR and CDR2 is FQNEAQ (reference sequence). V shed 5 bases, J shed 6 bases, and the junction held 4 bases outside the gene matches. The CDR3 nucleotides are TGTGCCAGCAGCCCCTGGACTAGCGGCAATGAGCAGTTCTTC. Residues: CASSPWTSGNEQFF. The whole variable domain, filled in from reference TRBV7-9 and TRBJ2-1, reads DTGVSQNPRHKITKRGQNVTFRCDPISEHNRLYWYRQTLGQGPEFLTYFQNEAQLEKSRLLSDRFSAERPKGSFSTLEIQRTEQGDSAMYLCASSPWTSGNEQFFGPGTRLTVL.

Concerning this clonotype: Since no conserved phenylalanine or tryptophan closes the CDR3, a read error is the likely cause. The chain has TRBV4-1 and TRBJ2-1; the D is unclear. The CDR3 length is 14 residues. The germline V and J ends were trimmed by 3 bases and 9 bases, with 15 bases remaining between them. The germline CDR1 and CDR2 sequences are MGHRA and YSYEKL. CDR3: CASSHPPVGSEQFC. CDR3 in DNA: TGCGCCAGCAGCCATCCCCCGGTAGGCAGTGAGCAGTTCTGC.

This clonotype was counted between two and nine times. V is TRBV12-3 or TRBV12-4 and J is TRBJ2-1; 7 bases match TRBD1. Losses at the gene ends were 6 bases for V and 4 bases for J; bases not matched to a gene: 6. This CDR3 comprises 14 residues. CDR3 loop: CASSRDRTYNEQFF. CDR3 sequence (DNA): TGTGCCAGCAGCAGGGACAGAACATACAATGAGCAGTTCTTC.

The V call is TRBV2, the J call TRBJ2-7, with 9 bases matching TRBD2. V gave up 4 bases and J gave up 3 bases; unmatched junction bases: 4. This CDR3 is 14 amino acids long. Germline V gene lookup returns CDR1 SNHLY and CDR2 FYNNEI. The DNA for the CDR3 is TGTGCCAGCAGTGCTTCTAGCGGGATCTACGAGCAGTACTTC. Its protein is CASSASSGIYEQYF.

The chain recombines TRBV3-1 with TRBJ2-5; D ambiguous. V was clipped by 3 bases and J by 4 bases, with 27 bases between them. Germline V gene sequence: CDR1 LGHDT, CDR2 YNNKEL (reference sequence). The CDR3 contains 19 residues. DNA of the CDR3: TGTGCCAGCAGCCAGAACCCTTTCGACTTGGGAATGGATTTAGAGACCCAGTACTTC. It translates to CASSQNPFDLGMDLETQYF.

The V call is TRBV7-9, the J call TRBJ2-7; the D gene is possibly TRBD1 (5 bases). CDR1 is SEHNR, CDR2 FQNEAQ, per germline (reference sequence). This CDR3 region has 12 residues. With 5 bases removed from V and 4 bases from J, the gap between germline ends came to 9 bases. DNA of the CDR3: TGTGCCAGCAGCCAACGACAGTACGAGCAGTACTTC. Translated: CASSQRQYEQYF.

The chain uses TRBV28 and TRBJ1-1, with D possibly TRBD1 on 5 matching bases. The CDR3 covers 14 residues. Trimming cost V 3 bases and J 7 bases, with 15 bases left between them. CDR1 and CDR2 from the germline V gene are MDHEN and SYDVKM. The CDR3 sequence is CASSLEGVNDEAFF. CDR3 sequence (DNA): TGTGCCAGCAGTTTGGAAGGGGTGAATGATGAAGCTTTCTTT. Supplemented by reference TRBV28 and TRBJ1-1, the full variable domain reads DVKVTQSSRYLVKRTGEKVFLECVQDMDHENMFWYRQDPGLGLRLIYFSYDVKMKEKGDIPEGYSVSREKKERFSLILESASTNQTSMYLCASSLEGVNDEAFFGQGTRLTVV.

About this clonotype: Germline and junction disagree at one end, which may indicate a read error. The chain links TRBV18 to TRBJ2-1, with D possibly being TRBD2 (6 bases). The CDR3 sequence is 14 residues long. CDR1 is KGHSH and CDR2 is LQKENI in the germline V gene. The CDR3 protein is CASSPPAGMNEQFF. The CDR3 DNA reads TGCGCCAGCTCACCACCCGCGGGGATGAATGAGCAGTTCTTC.

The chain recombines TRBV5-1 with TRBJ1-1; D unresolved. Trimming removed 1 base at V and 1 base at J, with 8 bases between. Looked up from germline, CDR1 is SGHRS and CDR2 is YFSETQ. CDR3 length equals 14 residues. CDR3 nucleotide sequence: TGCGCCAGCAGCTTGTCGTCAGCGAACACTGAAGCTTTCTTT. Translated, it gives CASSLSSANTEAFF.

The CDR3 DNA follows: TGCGCCAGCAGAGGGGGGAATGAGCAGTTCTTC. Residues: CASRGGNEQFF. The chain recombines TRBV5-1 with TRBJ2-1, with D perhaps matching TRBD1 or TRBD2 (6 bases each). Germline CDR1 SGHRS, CDR2 YFSETQ. V shed 5 bases and J shed 7 bases, with 7 bases lying between them. The CDR3 runs to 11 residues.

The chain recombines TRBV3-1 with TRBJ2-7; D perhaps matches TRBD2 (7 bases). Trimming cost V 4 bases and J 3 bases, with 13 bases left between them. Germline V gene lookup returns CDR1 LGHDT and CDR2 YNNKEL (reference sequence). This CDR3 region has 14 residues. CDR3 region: CASSPMGGGYEQYF. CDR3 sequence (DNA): TGTGCCAGCAGCCCGATGGGAGGGGGCTACGAGCAGTACTTC.

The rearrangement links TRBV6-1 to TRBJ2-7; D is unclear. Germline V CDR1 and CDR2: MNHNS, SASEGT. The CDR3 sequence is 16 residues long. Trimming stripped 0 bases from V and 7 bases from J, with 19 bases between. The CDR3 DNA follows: TGTGCCAGCAGTGAAGCGCTTGGTGATACCCTCTCGGAGCAGTACTTC. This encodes CASSEALGDTLSEQYF.

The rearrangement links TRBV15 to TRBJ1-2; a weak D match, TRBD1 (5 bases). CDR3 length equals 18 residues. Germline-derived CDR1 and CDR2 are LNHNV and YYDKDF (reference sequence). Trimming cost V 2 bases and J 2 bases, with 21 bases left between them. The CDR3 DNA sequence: TGTGCCACCAGCAGACGACCAACAATTGGGACGGGAAACTATGGCTACACCTTC. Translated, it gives CATSRRPTIGTGNYGYTF. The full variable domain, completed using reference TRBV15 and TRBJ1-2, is DAMVIQNPRYQVTQFGKPVTLSCSQTLNHNVMYWYQQKSSQAPKLLFHYYDKDFNNEADTPDNFQSRRPNTSFCFLDIRSPGLGDTAMYLCATSRRPTIGTGNYGYTFGSGTRLTVV.

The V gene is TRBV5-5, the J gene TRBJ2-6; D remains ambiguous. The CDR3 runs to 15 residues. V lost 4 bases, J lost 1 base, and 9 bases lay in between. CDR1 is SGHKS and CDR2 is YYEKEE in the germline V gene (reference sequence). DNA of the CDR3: TGTGCCAGCAGCGGTGCAGAATCTGGGGCCAACGTCCTGACTTTC. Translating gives CASSGAESGANVLTF.

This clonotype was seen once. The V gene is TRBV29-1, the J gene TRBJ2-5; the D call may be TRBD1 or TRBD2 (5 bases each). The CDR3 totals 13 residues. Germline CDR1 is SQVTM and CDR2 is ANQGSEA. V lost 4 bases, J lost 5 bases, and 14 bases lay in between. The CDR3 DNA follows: TGCAGCGTTGCGGGGCTTGTAACTGAGACCCAGTACTTC. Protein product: CSVAGLVTETQYF.

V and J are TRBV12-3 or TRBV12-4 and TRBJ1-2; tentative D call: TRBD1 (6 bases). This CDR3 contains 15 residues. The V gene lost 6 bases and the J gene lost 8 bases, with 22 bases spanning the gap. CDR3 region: CASRPTGDKSGGYTF. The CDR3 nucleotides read TGTGCCAGCAGGCCGACAGGAGATAAGTCGGGCGGCTACACCTTC.

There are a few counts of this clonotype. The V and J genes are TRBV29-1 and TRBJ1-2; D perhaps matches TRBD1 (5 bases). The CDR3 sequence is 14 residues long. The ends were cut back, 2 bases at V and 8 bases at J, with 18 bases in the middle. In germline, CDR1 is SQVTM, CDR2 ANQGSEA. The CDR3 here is CSVESPPGSKGYTF. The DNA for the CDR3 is TGCAGCGTTGAAAGTCCGCCAGGGTCGAAAGGCTACACCTTC.

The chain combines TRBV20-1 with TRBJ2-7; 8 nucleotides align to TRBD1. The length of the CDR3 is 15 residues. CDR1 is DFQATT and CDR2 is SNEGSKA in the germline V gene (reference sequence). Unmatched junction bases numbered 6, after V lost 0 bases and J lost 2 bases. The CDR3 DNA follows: TGCAGTGCTAGAGATCAGGGGACAGGTGCCTACGAGCAGTACTTC. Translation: CSARDQGTGAYEQYF.

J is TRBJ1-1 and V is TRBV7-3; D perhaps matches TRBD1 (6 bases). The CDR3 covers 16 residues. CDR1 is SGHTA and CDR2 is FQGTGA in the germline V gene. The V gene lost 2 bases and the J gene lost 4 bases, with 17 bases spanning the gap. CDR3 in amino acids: CASSLWGGAWLTEAFF. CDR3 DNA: TGTGCCAGCAGCTTATGGGGGGGCGCATGGCTCACTGAAGCTTTCTTT.

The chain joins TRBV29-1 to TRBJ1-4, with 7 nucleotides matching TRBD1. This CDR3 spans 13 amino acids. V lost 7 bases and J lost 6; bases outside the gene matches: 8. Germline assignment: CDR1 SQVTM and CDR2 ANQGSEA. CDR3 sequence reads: CSAHRGTHEKLFF. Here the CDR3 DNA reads TGCAGCGCACACAGGGGTACTCATGAAAAACTGTTTTTT.